In its sample, the clone carrying this TCR beta chain was seen many times. Its antigen is unknown. TCRdb used MiXCR to reprocess the 5' RACE reads, holding one entry per CDR3 protein. The sample holds roughly 320,000 distinct CDR3 sequences, around a tenth seen once. The entry originates in a study of T cells after yellow fever vaccination. Study-wide results and limits: Contamination of FACS-sorted repertoires by abundant clonotypes from the bulk population could occur. Booster sampling recovered most clones from primary vaccination (96% CD4, around 88% CD8). Though it reached lower strength, the secondary response hit its peak faster, day 5 versus 15.

The CDR3 totals 14 residues. Per germline, CDR1 SGHRS and CDR2 YFSETQ. Trimming shortened V by 0 bases and J by 2 bases, and 6 bases separated the two germline ends. Specimen: CD4+ T cells sorted from PBMCs, collected 45 days after the yellow fever booster vaccination. This TCR derives from a young man who received the YFV17D yellow fever vaccine. This sequence joins TRBV5-1 and TRBJ1-5; D not resolved. The chain's CDR3 is CASSLGVGNQPQHF. DNA of the CDR3: TGCGCCAGCAGCTTGGGGGTGGGCAATCAGCCCCAGCATTTT.